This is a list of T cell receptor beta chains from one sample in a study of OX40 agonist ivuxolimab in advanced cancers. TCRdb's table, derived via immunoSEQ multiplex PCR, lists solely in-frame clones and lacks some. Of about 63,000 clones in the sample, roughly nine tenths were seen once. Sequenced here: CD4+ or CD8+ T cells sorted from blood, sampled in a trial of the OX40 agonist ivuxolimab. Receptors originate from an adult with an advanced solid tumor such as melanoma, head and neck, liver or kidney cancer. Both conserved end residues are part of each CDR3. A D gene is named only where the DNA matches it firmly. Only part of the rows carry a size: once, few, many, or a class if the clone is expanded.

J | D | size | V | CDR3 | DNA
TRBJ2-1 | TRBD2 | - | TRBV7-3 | CASSSIAGEGYNEQFF | TGTGCCAGCAGTTCAATAGCGGGAGAGGGTTACAATGAGCAGTTCTTC
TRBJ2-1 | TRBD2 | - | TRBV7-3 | CASSWTSGSEQFF | TGTGCCAGCAGCTGGACTAGCGGGAGTGAGCAGTTCTTC
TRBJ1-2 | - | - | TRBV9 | CASSTRREGVEDYGYTF | TGTGCCAGCAGCACCCGCCGAGAGGGGGTGGAAGACTATGGCTACACCTTC
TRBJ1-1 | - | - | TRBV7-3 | CASSLIRAGTHGEAFF | TGTGCCAGCAGCTTAATCAGGGCAGGGACTCACGGTGAGGCTTTCTTT
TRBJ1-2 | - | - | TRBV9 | CASSVQGTYGYTF | TGTGCCAGCAGCGTCCAGGGAACCTATGGCTACACCTTC
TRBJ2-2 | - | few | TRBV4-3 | CASSQDLLGGTGELFF | TGCGCCAGCAGCCAAGATCTGTTGGGGGGAACCGGGGAGCTGTTTTTT
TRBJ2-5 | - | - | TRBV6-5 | CASGVVGEVQETQYF | TGTGCCAGCGGAGTGGTGGGTGAAGTCCAAGAGACCCAGTACTTC
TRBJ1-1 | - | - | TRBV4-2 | CASSQDFGIYTEAFF | TGTGCCAGCAGCCAAGATTTCGGAATCTACACTGAAGCTTTCTTT
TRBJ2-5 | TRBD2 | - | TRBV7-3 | CASSQSGEETQYF | TGTGCCAGCAGCCAGAGCGGGGAAGAGACCCAGTACTTC
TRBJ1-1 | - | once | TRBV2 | CASSVGEAFF | TGTGCCAGCAGCGTAGGCGAGGCTTTCTTT
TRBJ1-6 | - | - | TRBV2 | CASSPRWEGDNSPLHF | TGTGCCAGCAGCCCCAGATGGGAGGGGGATAATTCACCCCTCCACTTT
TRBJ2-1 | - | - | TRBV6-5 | CASSRWGWDNEQFF | TGTGCCAGCAGTCGCTGGGGCTGGGACAATGAGCAGTTCTTC
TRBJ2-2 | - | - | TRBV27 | CASSPMVTGELFF | TGTGCCAGCAGCCCCATGGTGACCGGGGAGCTGTTTTTT
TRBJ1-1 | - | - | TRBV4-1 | CASSQGDSMNTEAFF | TGCGCCAGCAGCCAAGGAGACAGCATGAACACTGAAGCTTTCTTT
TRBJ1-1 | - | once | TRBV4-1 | CASSQGGPAWAEAFF | TGCGCCAGCAGCCAAGGAGGCCCGGCTTGGGCTGAAGCTTTCTTT
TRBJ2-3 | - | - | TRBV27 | CATSTGSPDTQYF | TGTGCCACCTCGACAGGTTCTCCAGATACGCAGTATTTT
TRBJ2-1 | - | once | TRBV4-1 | CASSQEHNYNEQFF | TGCGCCAGCAGCCAAGAACATAACTACAATGAGCAGTTCTTC
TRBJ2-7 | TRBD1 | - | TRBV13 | CASSLRPGQGFHEQYF | TGTGCCAGCAGCCTCCGTCCGGGACAGGGGTTCCACGAGCAGTACTTC
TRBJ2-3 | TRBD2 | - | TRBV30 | CAYLGTSGSLRATDTQYF | TGTGCCTATCTGGGGACTAGCGGGAGCCTGCGGGCCACAGATACGCAGTATTTT
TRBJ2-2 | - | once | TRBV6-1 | CASSEIPANTGELFF | TGTGCCAGCAGTGAAATACCGGCGAACACCGGGGAGCTGTTTTTT
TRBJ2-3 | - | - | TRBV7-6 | CASSRQGTDTQYF | TGTGCCAGCAGCCGACAGGGCACAGATACGCAGTATTTT
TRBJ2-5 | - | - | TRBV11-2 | CASSPRLLETQYF | TGTGCCAGCAGCCCGCGGCTGCTAGAGACCCAGTACTTC
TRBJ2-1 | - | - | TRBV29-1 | CSVVNPHLTGYNEQFF | TGCAGCGTTGTAAACCCCCACTTGACAGGCTACAATGAGCAGTTCTTC
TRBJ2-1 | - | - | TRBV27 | CASSLLKGYYNEQFF | TGTGCCAGCAGTTTATTAAAGGGGTACTACAATGAGCAGTTCTTC
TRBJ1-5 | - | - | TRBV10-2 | CASSDSRWGNQPQHF | TGCGCCAGCAGTGATAGTCGTTGGGGCAATCAGCCCCAGCATTTT
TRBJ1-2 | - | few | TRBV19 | CAAGGLGYTF | TGTGCCGCCGGCGGGCTCGGCTACACCTTC
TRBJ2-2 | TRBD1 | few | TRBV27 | CASSRGQVNTGELFF | TGTGCCAGCAGTAGGGGACAGGTTAACACCGGGGAGCTGTTTTTT
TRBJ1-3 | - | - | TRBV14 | CASSQVGGGGNTIYF | TGTGCCAGCAGCCAAGTAGGAGGTGGTGGAAACACCATATATTTT
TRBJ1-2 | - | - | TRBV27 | CASSLSAVGGYTF | TGTGCCAGCAGTTTATCTGCAGTGGGTGGCTACACCTTC
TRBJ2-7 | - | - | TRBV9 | CASSPRGGSYEQYF | TGTGCCAGCAGCCCCCGGGGCGGCTCCTACGAGCAGTACTTC
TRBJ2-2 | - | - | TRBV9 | CASSVGGLIFGTGELFF | TGTGCCAGCAGCGTAGGAGGGCTGATATTTGGCACCGGGGAGCTGTTTTTT
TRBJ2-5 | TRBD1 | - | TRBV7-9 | CASSLPGTEETQYF | TGTGCCAGCAGCTTGCCCGGGACAGAAGAGACCCAGTACTTC
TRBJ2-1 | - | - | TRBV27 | CASSSPGPQQFF | TGTGCCAGCAGTTCCCCGGGACCGCAGCAGTTCTTC
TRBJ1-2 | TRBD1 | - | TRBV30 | CAWAPQGFGYTF | TGTGCCTGGGCGCCACAGGGGTTTGGCTACACCTTC
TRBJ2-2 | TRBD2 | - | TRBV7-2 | CASSRTSGSPELFF | TGTGCCAGCAGCAGGACTAGCGGTTCCCCCGAGCTGTTTTTT
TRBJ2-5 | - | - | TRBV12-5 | CASARGAVGQETQYF | TGTGCTAGTGCCCGGGGGGCGGTAGGACAAGAGACCCAGTACTTC
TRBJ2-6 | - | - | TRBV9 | CASSVEWSSGANVLTF | TGTGCCAGCAGCGTAGAGTGGAGCTCTGGGGCCAACGTCCTGACTTTC
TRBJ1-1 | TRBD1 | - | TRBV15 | CATSIRTGLNTEAFF | TGTGCCACCAGCATAAGGACAGGGCTAAACACTGAAGCTTTCTTT
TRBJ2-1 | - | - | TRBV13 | CASSLSGDNEQFF | TGTGCCAGCAGCTTATCAGGGGACAATGAGCAGTTCTTC
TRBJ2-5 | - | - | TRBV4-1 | CASSQRGGFYQETQYF | TGCGCCAGCAGCCAAAGGGGCGGCTTCTACCAAGAGACCCAGTACTTC
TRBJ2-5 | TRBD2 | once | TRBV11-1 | CASSFSGEGETQYF | TGTGCCAGCAGCTTCTCGGGGGAGGGGGAGACCCAGTACTTC
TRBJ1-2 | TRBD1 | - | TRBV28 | CASSLRTGVAYGYTF | TGTGCCAGCAGTCTGAGGACAGGGGTTGCCTATGGCTACACCTTC
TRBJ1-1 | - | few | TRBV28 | CASSLWARDSEAFF | TGTGCCAGCAGTTTATGGGCCCGGGACTCTGAAGCTTTCTTT